Below, one T cell receptor beta chain is given with its context. The primer mix had 60 Vbeta and 13 Jbeta primers. Sequencing used immunoSEQ multiplex PCR; TCRdb keeps in-frame clones, though not all of them. Reported are about 150,000 clones; the ten largest clones contain around 1.7%. The data belong to a study of cytomegalovirus exposure and HLA in healthy donors. The overall study: HLA-typed donors were the source of about 85 million unique TCRs held in an early data release.

CDR1 and CDR2 from the germline V gene are MNHNS and SASEGT. Trimming cost V 7 bases and J 4 bases; bases outside gene matches: 4. The CDR3 consists of 12 residues. This clonotype originated in a woman in her forties or fifties in good health and CMV-seronegative. Sequencing input: PBMCs. This rearrangement joins TRBV6-1 to TRBJ2-7; the match to TRBD1 covers 7 bases. CDR3 sequence (DNA): TGTGCCAGCAACGCAGGGGGTTACGAGCAGTACTTC. Its translation: CASNAGGYEQYF.